Listed below are T cell receptor beta chains from one sample, sequenced in a study of blood T cell repertoires in COVID-19. The protocol was immunoSEQ multiplex PCR, while the TCRdb copy is restricted to in-frame clones and leaves out a portion. The repertoire has around 200,000 clones, around 75% of them found once; the top ten carry roughly 5%. The sequenced sample was peripheral blood. Every receptor here comes from a human donor in a cohort sampled during active COVID-19. CDR3s include the opening cysteine and the closing phenylalanine or tryptophan. Fields, in order: J gene, V gene, CDR3 protein.

>TRBJ2-3|TRBV1
CTSSQERLAVRDTQYF
>TRBJ2-7|TRBV11-3
CASSPLQAFSYEQYF
>TRBJ2-3|TRBV7-9
CASTGEGSTDTQYF
>TRBJ2-3|TRBV30
CAWSAGTSGTDTQYF
>TRBJ2-4|TRBV11-3
CASSSGNSGSPRKNIQYF
>TRBJ1-1|TRBV29-1
CSVQSRSMNTEAFF
>TRBJ2-3|TRBV6-4
CACPGTGKVESTDTQYF
>TRBJ2-6|TRBV30
CAWSVVVSSGANVLTF
>TRBJ1-2|TRBV30
CAWRTYGYTF
>TRBJ1-1|TRBV5-4
CASHRGGQTTTEAFF
>TRBJ2-1|TRBV25-1
CASSRTHYNEQFF
>TRBJ1-1|TRBV9
CASSVTGERTEAFF
>TRBJ2-7|TRBV5-6
CASSVEWGGRYEQYF
>TRBJ1-1|TRBV9
CASSVGGFDTEAFF
>TRBJ2-3|TRBV30
CAWRVWDRASDTQYF
>TRBJ2-3|TRBV4-1
CASSQAGRTIITDTQYF
>TRBJ1-1|TRBV5-1
CASSLAGTGYTEAFF
>TRBJ2-1|TRBV27
CASGRGYNEQFF
>TRBJ2-2|TRBV7-9
CASSLGLAGVRRDTGELFF
>TRBJ2-7|TRBV5-4
CASSLGTIYDYEQYF
>TRBJ2-6|TRBV28
CASSPGETTGANVLTF
>TRBJ2-2|TRBV24-1
CATSPFGGAGTVNTGELFF
>TRBJ2-5|TRBV4-3
CASSQTTSGRTKETQYF
>TRBJ2-7|TRBV5-1
CASSLVGLGKAGEQYF
>TRBJ1-5|TRBV24-1
CATSDSRDREYQPQHF
>TRBJ2-1|TRBV7-2
CASSSPVVAGGPYNEQFF